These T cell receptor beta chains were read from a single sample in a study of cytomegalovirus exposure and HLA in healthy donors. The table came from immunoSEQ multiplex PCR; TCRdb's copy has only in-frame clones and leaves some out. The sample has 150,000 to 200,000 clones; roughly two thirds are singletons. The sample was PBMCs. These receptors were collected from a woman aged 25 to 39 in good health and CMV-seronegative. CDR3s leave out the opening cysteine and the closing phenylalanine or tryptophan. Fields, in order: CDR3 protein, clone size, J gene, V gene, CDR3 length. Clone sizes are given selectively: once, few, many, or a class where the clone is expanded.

SVGGVDEQY	-	TRBJ2-7	TRBV20-1	9
ASSPGQGSSYEQY	few	TRBJ2-7	TRBV4-3	13
ASSSLYNEQF	-	TRBJ2-1	TRBV6-5	10
ASSLGGSYEQY	-	TRBJ2-7	TRBV27	11
ASSQERGWDIDGYT	-	TRBJ1-2	TRBV4-3	14
ASRPTGQGNTEAF	-	TRBJ1-1	TRBV7-9	13
ASSNSETQY	-	TRBJ2-5	TRBV5-1	9
ASSLWRWTSGIYEQY	few	TRBJ2-7	TRBV28	15
ATRAGYLSDRGYT	once	TRBJ1-2	TRBV6-5	13
ASSFGGGETQY	-	TRBJ2-5	TRBV11-3	11
ASSIWREGQREQF	-	TRBJ2-1	TRBV19	13
ASGRDRGLGNEKLF	once	TRBJ1-4	TRBV28	14
AWSVQGNSNLPQH	few	TRBJ1-5	TRBV30	13
ASSLVGDGYT	few	TRBJ1-2	TRBV7-9	10
ASSFTGRGTQY	-	TRBJ2-5	TRBV5-4	11
ASSQVGQGSVTEAF	-	TRBJ1-1	TRBV4-1	14
ASSFPPSSTEAF	-	TRBJ1-1	TRBV7-6	12
ASGLGLAGETQY	-	TRBJ2-3	TRBV12-5	12
SLGTTGGYT	-	TRBJ1-2	TRBV29-1	9
ASSFLQGSYNEQF	once	TRBJ2-1	TRBV5-1	13
ASSLKQGDRGYT	-	TRBJ1-2	TRBV7-6	12
SVRAGGPGTQY	few	TRBJ2-5	TRBV29-1	11
ASSAWTSGNTGELF	-	TRBJ2-2	TRBV5-4	14
ASSLDRGDQPQH	-	TRBJ1-5	TRBV28	12
ASSLNSPRLAGETEQF	-	TRBJ2-1	TRBV19	16
ASRHRGGYT	once	TRBJ1-2	TRBV6-5	9
ATSEGTNTGELF	-	TRBJ2-2	TRBV15	12
ASSFDRSTDTQY	-	TRBJ2-3	TRBV7-8	12
ASSVAPSGQETQY	few	TRBJ2-5	TRBV9	13
ASSRSVSETQY	few	TRBJ2-5	TRBV11-3	11
ASSPGTDPEQY	-	TRBJ2-7	TRBV6-6	11
ASSPVRANEKLF	-	TRBJ1-4	TRBV6-5	12
ASSPGDRDNQPQH	-	TRBJ1-5	TRBV19	13
ASSSGTGGSYEQY	-	TRBJ2-7	TRBV28	13
ASCPLIQRGDTQY	-	TRBJ2-3	TRBV28	13
SVQGIGAYNEQF	few	TRBJ2-1	TRBV29-1	12
ASEVGANEQF	-	TRBJ2-1	TRBV19	10
ASSQYNTEAF	few	TRBJ1-1	TRBV11-2	10
AWRGTSGSSCNEQF	-	TRBJ2-1	TRBV30	14
ASSELGQGGYGYT	-	TRBJ1-2	TRBV2	13
ASSLGGDTEAF	-	TRBJ1-1	TRBV7-9	11
ASSERPSGSSDTQY	-	TRBJ2-3	TRBV6-1	14
ASSHPGLAGYEQY	-	TRBJ2-7	TRBV11-2	13
ASSLAGGYEQY	-	TRBJ2-7	TRBV7-2	11
ASSPLQGGELF	-	TRBJ2-2	TRBV27	11
ASSGASGKSSYNEQF	-	TRBJ2-1	TRBV25-1	15
ASSVDQRETQY	-	TRBJ2-5	TRBV6-6	11
ASSLGVPIYGYT	-	TRBJ1-2	TRBV6-6	12
ASSRTGGRNTEAF	-	TRBJ1-1	TRBV6-5	13
ASSSYRGGNTEAF	-	TRBJ1-1	TRBV19	13
ASSLATGTYEQY	-	TRBJ2-7	TRBV11-2	12
SVNDRDNSPLH	once	TRBJ1-6	TRBV29-1	11
ASSGPLGAGVIHEQF	-	TRBJ2-1	TRBV6-1	15
ASSVDRGYGYT	-	TRBJ1-2	TRBV25-1	11